The 28 T cell receptor beta chains below were found in one sample sequenced in a study of T-cell memory formation after mild COVID-19. TCRdb fed the 5' RACE reads into MiXCR, producing one record per CDR3 protein. The data show around 200,000 distinct CDR3 sequences, roughly 23% seen once. The sequencing input was PBMCs or a T cell subset sorted from them (not recorded which). Receptors were obtained from an adult woman who had mild COVID-19 (a few samples of this study predate the infection). Cell type and time point are not known.

The CDR3 DNA reads as TGTGCCAGCAGCTTGGCCGGTGTCCGGGGTGGCAATCAGCCCCAGCATTTT. As protein: CASSLAGVRGGNQPQHF. The chain recombines TRBV5-6 with TRBJ1-5; the D is unclear. Germline lookup yields CDR1 SGHDT and CDR2 YYEEEE. CDR3 size: 17 residues. V was pared by 0 bases and J by 2 bases, with 15 bases between.

This clonotype was observed a handful of times. The V call is TRBV5-1, the J call TRBJ2-3; D uncertain. Germline loops: CDR1 SGHRS, CDR2 YFSETQ. V lost 0 bases and J 0 bases, leaving 5 bases between the germline ends. This CDR3 has 14 amino acids. The CDR3 DNA reads as TGCGCCAGCAGCTTGGTTATTAGCACAGATACGCAGTATTTT. Its protein is CASSLVISTDTQYF.

The CDR3 DNA reads as TGTGCCACCAGCAGCACCAGGACTAGCGGGCGTTACAATGAGCAGTTCTTC. Translation: CATSSTRTSGRYNEQFF. The chain links TRBV15 to TRBJ2-1, with 11 bases identical to TRBD2. The germline V gene has CDR1 LNHNV and CDR2 YYDKDF (reference sequence). Trimming cost V 3 bases and J 4 bases; bases outside gene matches: 8. This CDR3 has 17 amino acids.

This clonotype was detected only a few times. The chain uses TRBV23-1 and TRBJ2-4; unclear D gene. TRBV23-1 is noted as an ORF with a role that remains uncertain. The germline V and J ends were trimmed by 7 bases and 9 bases, with 19 bases remaining between them. The CDR3 consists of 14 residues. Written as DNA, the CDR3 is TGCGCCAGCAATCCACCGGAGAACGAGGCCATTCAGTACTTC. This codes for CASNPPENEAIQYF.

The chain uses TRBV9 and TRBJ2-1; 10 bases are a match to TRBD2. J lost 8 bases, V lost 0 bases, and 8 bases had no gene match. Looked up from germline, CDR1 is SGDLS and CDR2 is YYNGEE. The CDR3 is made up of 16 amino acids. The CDR3 DNA reads as TGTGCCAGCAGCGTAGGCGCTAGCGGGAGTACATATGAGCAGTTCTTC. Protein product: CASSVGASGSTYEQFF.

This clonotype was seen only a few times. The chain combines TRBV4-3 with TRBJ1-4; no firm D call. The CDR3 length is 15 residues. Between the trimmed V and J ends, which lost 1 base and 7 bases, there was a span of 13 bases. The germline CDR1 and CDR2 sequences are LGHNA and YSLEER. CDR3: CASSQAAGSGEKLFF. In DNA form, the CDR3 reads TGCGCCAGCAGCCAAGCGGCGGGCTCTGGTGAAAAACTGTTTTTT.

The rearrangement joins TRBV9 to TRBJ2-5; 7 bases match TRBD2. V shed 2 bases, J shed 5 bases, and the junction held 3 bases outside the gene matches. This CDR3 region has 13 residues. Per the germline V gene, CDR1 is SGDLS and CDR2 is YYNGEE. CDR3 in amino acids: CASSVAGVETQYF. The CDR3 nucleotides are TGTGCCAGCAGCGTGGCGGGAGTGGAGACCCAGTACTTC.

This chain connects TRBV5-1 to TRBJ2-2; D not certain. CDR1 and CDR2 (germline): SGHRS, YFSETQ. This CDR3 contains 12 residues. With 6 bases removed from V and 1 base from J, the gap between germline ends came to 4 bases. CDR3 nucleotide sequence: TGCGCCAGCAACGGGAACACCGGGGAGCTGTTTTTT. Residues: CASNGNTGELFF.

This clonotype was observed a handful of times. The chain is built from TRBV7-9 and TRBJ1-5; 7 bases fit TRBD1. V lost 5 bases to trimming and J lost 8 bases; unmatched junction nucleotides: 9. The CDR3 runs 14 residues. CDR1 and CDR2 from the germline V gene are SEHNR and FQNEAQ (reference sequence). The CDR3 spells CASSATGSKEPQHF. DNA for the CDR3: TGTGCCAGCAGCGCGACAGGGAGCAAAGAGCCCCAGCATTTT.

The gene calls are TRBV5-1 and TRBJ2-7, with TRBD1 matching 7 bases. Trimming at V came to 4 bases and at J to 5 bases, leaving 6 bases not matched to a gene. CDR1 SGHRS and CDR2 YFSETQ come from the germline V gene. This CDR3 is built from 13 residues. The CDR3 DNA sequence: TGCGCCAGCAGCCGAGACAGGGCCCACGAGCAGTACTTC. Encoded protein: CASSRDRAHEQYF.

This clonotype was counted only a few times. The rearrangement links TRBV6-5 to TRBJ1-1; no clear D gene. The CDR3 totals 15 residues. V lost 0 bases, J lost 0 bases, and 8 bases lay in between. Germline CDR1 MNHEY, CDR2 SVGAGI. CDR3 bases: TGTGCCAGCAGTTACTCCCACCAGATGAACACTGAAGCTTTCTTT. It translates to CASSYSHQMNTEAFF.

The rearrangement joins TRBV5-1 to TRBJ2-7; perhaps TRBD2 as D (5 bases). Deletions cut 0 bases from V and 3 bases from J, with 10 bases between. Germline values: CDR1 SGHRS, CDR2 YFSETQ. The CDR3 length is 14 residues. CDR3 region: CASSLAGKSYEQYF. For the CDR3, the DNA is TGCGCCAGCAGCTTGGCCGGGAAGAGCTACGAGCAGTACTTC.

The V gene is TRBV5-6, the J gene TRBJ1-1, with unresolved D. Germline V gives CDR1 SGHDT, CDR2 YYEEEE. The CDR3 runs 14 residues. V was clipped by 0 bases and J by 6 bases, with 12 bases between them. This CDR3 is CASSLEGLRPEAFF. In nucleotides, the CDR3 is TGTGCCAGCAGCTTGGAAGGGCTGAGGCCTGAAGCTTTCTTT.

This clonotype was recorded a few times. This sequence joins TRBV5-1 and TRBJ1-2, with 10 bases that match TRBD1. V lost 1 base and J lost 8; bases outside the gene matches: 5. CDR3 size: 14 residues. Germline V CDR1 and CDR2: SGHRS, YFSETQ. Here the CDR3 reads CASSLTGTGDGYTF. CDR3 in DNA: TGCGCCAGCAGCTTGACCGGGACAGGGGACGGCTACACCTTC.

The V and J genes are TRBV6-5 and TRBJ2-4; perhaps TRBD2 as D (6 bases). There are 14 residues in the CDR3. Germline V gene data show CDR1 as MNHEY and CDR2 as SVGAGI. Trimming took 6 bases from V and 8 from J, leaving 17 bases between them. CDR3 sequence reads: CASSAGGPRDIQYF. In nucleotides, the CDR3 is TGTGCCAGCAGCGCTGGAGGGCCTAGAGACATTCAGTACTTC.

This clonotype was seen a handful of times. The chain couples TRBV7-9 to TRBJ2-5; 8 bases map to TRBD1. Trimming at V came to 5 bases and at J to 5 bases, leaving 7 bases not matched to a gene. The CDR3 contains 14 residues. Germline V gene lookup returns CDR1 SEHNR and CDR2 FQNEAQ (reference sequence). The CDR3 region is CASSGSTGEETQYF. The CDR3 DNA is TGTGCCAGCAGCGGCTCGACAGGGGAGGAGACCCAGTACTTC.

The sample holds a few counts of this clonotype. The chain recombines TRBV5-5 with TRBJ1-1, with a possible D match to TRBD1 (5 bases). The V end was cut by 2 bases, the J end by 0 bases, with 8 bases between. Germline assignment: CDR1 SGHKS and CDR2 YYEKEE (reference sequence). The CDR3 has 14 residues. In DNA form, the CDR3 reads TGTGCCAGCAGCTTAGGGGTTATGAACACTGAAGCTTTCTTT. This sequence encodes CASSLGVMNTEAFF.

The table lists this clonotype with a few counts. This rearrangement joins TRBV5-1 to TRBJ2-2, with no clear D. Between the trimmed V and J ends, which lost 4 bases and 8 bases, there was a span of 6 bases. The CDR3 contains 11 residues. The germline V gene has CDR1 SGHRS and CDR2 YFSETQ. The CDR3 region has the DNA TGCGCCAGCAGCCCCGGTGGGGAGCTGTTTTTT. Translated: CASSPGGELFF.

The chain employs TRBV4-1 and TRBJ2-7, with D hard to call. Per the germline V gene, CDR1 is MGHRA and CDR2 is YSYEKL. CDR3 length: 13 residues. Trimming stripped 3 bases from V and 2 bases from J, with 8 bases between. In DNA, the CDR3 is TGCGCCAGCAGCCAGCAGCGCACCTACGAGCAGTACTTC. It yields the protein CASSQQRTYEQYF.

The chain combines TRBV2 with TRBJ2-2, with 12 bases fitting TRBD2. J gave up 6 bases and V 2 bases, and 1 base lay outside the gene matches. The CDR3 is 15 amino acids. The germline CDR1 and CDR2 sequences are SNHLY and FYNNEI. The CDR3: CASSELAGGPGELFF. The CDR3 nucleotides read TGTGCCAGCAGTGAACTAGCGGGAGGGCCCGGGGAGCTGTTTTTT.

The chain couples TRBV12-3 or TRBV12-4 to TRBJ1-2, with a tentative D call TRBD1 (5 bases). The CDR3 is 12 residues long. V lost 3 bases to trimming and J lost 5 bases, with 7 bases between them. The CDR3 spells CASSLWGYGYTF. The DNA for the CDR3 is TGTGCCAGCAGTTTGTGGGGGTATGGCTACACCTTC.

The chain carries TRBV5-1 and TRBJ2-3; D gene unclear. CDR1 is SGHRS, CDR2 YFSETQ, per germline. V gave up 2 bases and J gave up 1 base, with 11 bases separating them. The CDR3 totals 15 residues. In nucleotides, the CDR3 is TGCGCCAGCAGCTTCGATAGTACGGGCACAGATACGCAGTATTTT. Amino acids: CASSFDSTGTDTQYF.

The chain is built from TRBV14 and TRBJ2-7; TRBD1 or TRBD2 may be the D gene (5 bases each). CDR1 and CDR2 (germline): SGHDN, FVKESK. This CDR3 spans 14 amino acids. The V end lost 1 base, the J end lost 2 bases, and 9 bases lay between the germline ends. In nucleotides, the CDR3 is TGTGCCAGCAGCCAAGTAAAGGGACCCTACGAGCAGTACTTC. Its protein product is CASSQVKGPYEQYF.

This clonotype has more than one count but fewer than ten. This chain joins TRBV7-9 and TRBJ2-7; no firm D call. The CDR3 has 14 residues. The germline V and J ends were trimmed by 1 base and 5 bases, with 12 bases remaining between them. Germline CDR1 reads SEHNR; CDR2 reads FQNEAQ (reference sequence). The CDR3 nucleotides read TGTGCCAGCAGCTTAGTCGGTCTCGGCCACGAGCAGTACTTC. The encoded protein is CASSLVGLGHEQYF.

The chain recombines TRBV2 with TRBJ2-7; 11 bases agree with TRBD1. This CDR3 is built from 14 residues. Germline V gene sequence: CDR1 SNHLY, CDR2 FYNNEI. J gave up 3 bases and V 4 bases, and 2 bases lay outside the gene matches. The CDR3 region has the DNA TGTGCCAGCAGTGCGGACAGGGGGCACTACGAGCAGTACTTC. Translating it yields CASSADRGHYEQYF.

The rearrangement links TRBV4-1 to TRBJ2-7, with 7 bases aligning to TRBD2. Germline-derived CDR1 and CDR2 are MGHRA and YSYEKL. This CDR3 contains 15 residues. The V gene end was trimmed by 1 base and the J gene end by 4 bases; junction bases not matched to a gene: 7. The CDR3 here is CASSQASAGVYEQYF. The CDR3, as DNA: TGCGCCAGCAGCCAAGCCTCGGCGGGGGTTTACGAGCAGTACTTC.

This chain links TRBV5-4 with TRBJ2-2; 8 bases fit TRBD2. CDR1 and CDR2 from the germline V gene are SGHNT and YYREEE (reference sequence). J was trimmed by 0 bases and V by 0 bases; bases with no gene match: 4. This CDR3 spans 17 amino acids. The CDR3 protein is CASSLEAGAPNTGELFF. DNA for the CDR3: TGTGCCAGCAGCTTGGAAGCGGGGGCTCCGAACACCGGGGAGCTGTTTTTT.

This clonotype was recorded many times. V gene TRBV12-3 or TRBV12-4 combines with J gene TRBJ1-4; 9 bases are a match to TRBD1. There are 19 residues in the CDR3. V trimming: 7 bases; J trimming: 0 bases; junction bases outside the gene matches: 15. The CDR3 spells CASTLRDRVLGSTNEKLFF. For the CDR3, the DNA is TGTGCCAGCACCCTGCGGGACAGGGTGCTGGGGTCAACTAATGAAAAACTGTTTTTT.